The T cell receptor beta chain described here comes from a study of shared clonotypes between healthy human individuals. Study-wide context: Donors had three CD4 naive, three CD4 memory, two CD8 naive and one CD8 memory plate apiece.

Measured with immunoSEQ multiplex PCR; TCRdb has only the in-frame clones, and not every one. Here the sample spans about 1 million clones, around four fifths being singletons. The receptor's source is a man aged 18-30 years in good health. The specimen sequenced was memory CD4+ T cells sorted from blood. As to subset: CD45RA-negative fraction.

The CDR3 here is CASSLGSAFRDRISGNTIYF. The CDR3, as DNA: TGCGCCAGCAGCTTGGGAAGCGCCTTTCGGGATCGGATCTCTGGAAACACCATATATTTT. The chain carries TRBV5-1 and TRBJ1-3; no clear D gene. Germline values: CDR1 SGHRS, CDR2 YFSETQ. The V gene lost 0 bases and the J gene lost 0 bases, with 22 bases spanning the gap. This CDR3 region has 20 residues.